The entry below describes one T cell receptor beta chain. In the authors' methods: Nucleated cell counts were estimated from reference gene primer amplification. Generated by immunoSEQ multiplex PCR, the TCRdb table keeps only in-frame clones and is missing some. V and J calls and clone size come straight from that table; D and trimming were deduced from the DNA. The sample includes 140,000 to 150,000 clones, around 79% of them seen just once. Looked up from germline, CDR1 is SEHNR and CDR2 is FQNEAQ (reference sequence). J gave up 4 bases and V 1 base, and 1 base lay outside the gene matches. This CDR3 spans 14 amino acids. This record comes from a study of blood T cell repertoires in COVID-19. Whole-study context: Sample material is recorded as cDNA or gDNA derived from T cells, B-cell-depleted T cells, or PBMCs.

The chain is built from TRBV7-9 and TRBJ1-5; the match to TRBD1 covers 7 bases. The source of this sequence is a man aged 45-65 years with active or convalescent COVID-19. The sequencing input was peripheral blood. CDR3 DNA sequence: TGTGCCAGCAGCTTAGGACAGGGAAATCAGCCCCAGCATTTT. The encoded protein is CASSLGQGNQPQHF.